Listed here are 22 T cell receptor beta chains from one sample, sequenced in a study of shared clonotypes between healthy human individuals. Some clones are missing from TCRdb's copy, which holds only in-frame ones; the method was immunoSEQ multiplex PCR. The sample consists of about 2 million clones, 85% to 95% of them appearing once. Sequences were obtained from naive CD4+ T cells sorted from blood. The subset was: CD45RA+ positively selected. Receptors originate from a man aged 18 to 35 in good health.

This chain connects TRBV30 to TRBJ1-2; TRBD1 matches 7 bases. Germline-derived CDR1 and CDR2 are GTSNPN and SVGIG (reference sequence). With V trimmed by 0 bases and J by 4 bases, 8 bases remained unmatched. The CDR3 has 15 residues. The DNA for the CDR3 is TGTGCCTGGAGTGTACAGGAGGGGGCAGTCTATGGCTACACCTTC. Protein: CAWSVQEGAVYGYTF.

The CDR3 region has the DNA TGTGCCAGCAGCATAACAGGCAATCAGCCCCAGCATTTT. Amino acids: CASSITGNQPQHF. This chain links TRBV9 with TRBJ1-5, with D unresolved. Germline V gives CDR1 SGDLS, CDR2 YYNGEE. With 4 bases removed from V and 2 bases from J, the gap between germline ends came to 7 bases. The length of the CDR3 is 13 residues.

The chain is built from TRBV6-5 and TRBJ1-5; 8 positions match TRBD1. J gave up 2 bases and V 5 bases, and 5 bases lay outside the gene matches. The CDR3 loop spans 15 amino acids. Germline CDR1 reads MNHEY; CDR2 reads SVGAGI. CDR3 coding DNA: TGTGCCAGCAGTCGGACAGGGATCGGCAATCAGCCCCAGCATTTT. It is translated as CASSRTGIGNQPQHF.

Concerning this clone: Other DNA sequences in this specimen translate into the identical CDR3. The genes are TRBV10-3 and TRBJ2-7; TRBD1 aligns across 8 bases. Germline V gene data show CDR1 as ENHRY and CDR2 as SYGVKD. CDR3 length: 12 residues. J gave up 3 bases and V 10 bases, and 5 bases lay outside the gene matches. CDR3 coding DNA: TGTGCCACGGCCGGGACAGGCTACGAGCAGTACTTC. Its translation is CATAGTGYEQYF.

This clone was counted a single time. The rearrangement links TRBV5-1 to TRBJ2-7; 9 bases align to TRBD1. With 7 bases clipped from V and 6 bases from J, the junction kept 5 bases outside the gene matches. CDR1 and CDR2 (germline): SGHRS, YFSETQ. The CDR3 loop spans 12 amino acids. CDR3 residues: CASGTGLGEQYF. Here the CDR3 DNA reads TGCGCCAGCGGGACAGGGTTGGGCGAGCAGTACTTC.

The chain is built from TRBV30 and TRBJ2-3, with D possibly TRBD2 on 5 matching bases. The CDR3 contains 15 residues. Per germline, CDR1 GTSNPN and CDR2 SVGIG (reference sequence). V dropped 4 bases and J dropped 6 bases, with 20 bases sitting between them. CDR3: CAWKVPGGGLDTQYF. The DNA of the CDR3 is TGTGCCTGGAAGGTTCCGGGCGGCGGGTTGGATACGCAGTATTTT.

The chain carries TRBV7-2 and TRBJ2-4; no reliable D call. The CDR3 totals 17 residues. Germline V CDR1 and CDR2: SGHTA, FQGNSA. V was cut by 2 bases and J by 0 bases, with 14 bases left in between. CDR3 coding DNA: TGTGCCAGCAGCTTAAATGGCGCTCACCTAGCCAAAAACATTCAGTACTTC. Encoded protein: CASSLNGAHLAKNIQYF.

The chain is built from TRBV19 and TRBJ2-7, with D maybe TRBD1 (5 bases). The CDR3 length is 14 residues. Germline-derived CDR1 and CDR2 are LNHDA and SQIVND (reference sequence). With 8 bases removed from V and 6 bases from J, the gap between germline ends came to 20 bases. For the CDR3, the DNA is TGTGCCAGTGCCGCTACAGGCTCCTCGGGCGAGCAGTACTTC. Its translation: CASAATGSSGEQYF.

Here the CDR3 reads CASSYSEKYEQYF. As DNA, the CDR3 is TGTGCCAGCAGTTACTCCGAGAAATACGAGCAGTACTTC. This chain uses TRBV6-5 with TRBJ2-7; D ambiguous. The germline V gene encodes CDR1 MNHEY and CDR2 SVGAGI. V was shortened by 0 bases and J by 4 bases, with 7 bases between the two germline ends. The CDR3 has 13 residues.

This clone was recorded once. V usage is TRBV5-1 and J usage is TRBJ2-1; 14 nucleotides match TRBD2. The CDR3 contains 15 residues. V dropped 4 bases and J dropped 9; count of bases not matched to a gene: 6. Germline assignment: CDR1 SGHRS and CDR2 YFSETQ. This chain's CDR3 is CASSPGLAGAVEQFF. The CDR3 DNA is TGCGCCAGCAGCCCGGGACTAGCGGGAGCGGTTGAGCAGTTCTTC.

This rearrangement joins TRBV7-3 to TRBJ2-1; D tentatively reads TRBD1 or TRBD2 (6 bases each). V gave up 5 bases and J gave up 0 bases, with 14 bases separating them. This CDR3 region has 16 residues. Germline loops: CDR1 SGHTA, CDR2 FQGTGA. The CDR3 DNA reads as TGTGCCAGCAGCCTCTCTTGGGGGGCCTCCTACAATGAGCAGTTCTTC. Protein: CASSLSWGASYNEQFF.

This clone has just a few counts. The rearrangement joins TRBV7-9 to TRBJ2-2; D is undetermined. The CDR3 has 17 amino acids. Per the germline V gene, CDR1 is SEHNR and CDR2 is FQNEAQ (reference sequence). The germline V and J ends were trimmed by 5 bases and 6 bases, with 22 bases remaining between them. DNA of the CDR3: TGTGCCAGCAGCCCGATGGGCAGGAGTGAGGACCCCGGGGAGCTGTTTTTT. This encodes CASSPMGRSEDPGELFF.

This chain uses TRBV7-9 with TRBJ1-4, with 7 bases matching TRBD1. The CDR3 sequence is 17 residues long. V lost 5 bases to trimming and J lost 1 base; unmatched junction nucleotides: 10. Germline lookup yields CDR1 SEHNR and CDR2 FQNEAQ (reference sequence). The CDR3, as DNA: TGTGCCAGCAGCGCAGGGGGTCTTGGTAAAACTAATGAAAAACTGTTTTTT. It codes for CASSAGGLGKTNEKLFF.

As concerns this clone: Other nucleotide sequences in the sample specify the same CDR3. The chain recombines TRBV7-6 with TRBJ2-3, with D perhaps given as TRBD1 or TRBD2 (5 bases each). The germline CDR1 and CDR2 sequences are SGHVS and FNYEAQ. V shed 0 bases and J shed 2 bases, with 9 bases lying between them. The CDR3 contains 15 residues. The CDR3 is CASSLAGTLTDTQYF. DNA for the CDR3: TGTGCCAGCAGCTTAGCGGGGACCCTCACAGATACGCAGTATTTT.

The V gene is TRBV6-4, the J gene TRBJ1-5; the match to TRBD1 covers 7 bases. J lost 6 bases, V lost 3 bases, and 5 bases had no gene match. Germline CDR1 and CDR2: MRHNA and SNTAGT. CDR3 length equals 14 residues. The CDR3 spells CASSEQGIGQPQHF. The CDR3 region has the DNA TGTGCCAGCAGTGAACAGGGGATAGGTCAGCCCCAGCATTTT.

V gene TRBV7-9 combines with J gene TRBJ1-2, with TRBD1 as a possible D gene (6 bases). In germline, CDR1 is SEHNR, CDR2 FQNEAQ (reference sequence). V lost 0 bases and J lost 8, with 10 bases in between. The CDR3 spans 13 residues. The CDR3 region has the DNA TGTGCCAGCAGCTTAGCGCAGGGGCTCGGCTACACCTTC. It translates to CASSLAQGLGYTF.

V gene TRBV29-1 combines with J gene TRBJ2-3, with D perhaps matching TRBD1 or TRBD2 (5 bases each). There are 12 residues in the CDR3. V lost 0 bases to trimming and J lost 5 bases, with 6 bases between them. Germline V gene data show CDR1 as SQVTM and CDR2 as ANQGSEA. The CDR3 protein is CSVEDGGDTQYF. CDR3 nucleotide sequence: TGCAGCGTTGAAGATGGGGGAGATACGCAGTATTTT.

As regards this clone: Other DNA sequences in the same sample also yield this CDR3. J is TRBJ1-1 and V is TRBV19; D call uncertain. The CDR3 consists of 12 residues. Deletions cut 5 bases from V and 3 bases from J, with 7 bases between. Looked up from germline, CDR1 is LNHDA and CDR2 is SQIVND (reference sequence). CDR3 sequence (DNA): TGTGCCAGTAGTCGGGGAGACACTGAAGCTTTCTTT. Translation: CASSRGDTEAFF.

CDR3 in DNA: TGTGCCAGCTCACCACCGGTTCCCTCCTACAATGAGCAGTTCTTC. This translates into CASSPPVPSYNEQFF. The rearrangement joins TRBV18 to TRBJ2-1; D is undetermined. This CDR3 spans 15 amino acids. V lost 0 bases and J lost 0, with 6 bases in between. The germline CDR1 and CDR2 sequences are KGHSH and LQKENI.

The CDR3 bases are TGTGCCAGCTCACGGACTAGCGGGGGGGCTTTCACAGATACGCAGTATTTT. Translated, it gives CASSRTSGGAFTDTQYF. The chain links TRBV18 to TRBJ2-3, with 15 bases identical to TRBD2. There are 17 residues in the CDR3. CDR1 KGHSH and CDR2 LQKENI come from the germline V gene. The ends lost 4 bases at V and 2 bases at J; junction bases unmatched: 4.

A single count supports this clone. The rearrangement uses TRBV30 and TRBJ2-3; the D gene is possibly TRBD2 (6 bases). Trimming shortened V by 8 bases and J by 6 bases, and 18 bases separated the two germline ends. The CDR3 has 13 residues. Germline assignment: CDR1 GTSNPN and CDR2 SVGIG (reference sequence). This CDR3 reads CARGTSPPDTQYF. In DNA, the CDR3 is TGTGCCCGTGGGACTTCCCCTCCGGATACGCAGTATTTT.

The chain employs TRBV11-2 and TRBJ2-7, with TRBD1 identical over 7 bases. CDR1 is SGHAT and CDR2 is FQNNGV in the germline V gene. V lost 0 bases, J lost 5 bases, and 10 bases stayed unmatched. The CDR3 has 16 residues. The CDR3 reads CASSLDHVLGGDEQYF. As DNA, the CDR3 is TGTGCCAGCAGCTTAGATCATGTGTTAGGGGGCGACGAGCAGTACTTC.